The clone carrying this T cell receptor (beta chain) showed up just once. This sample stems from a study of blood T cell repertoires in COVID-19. At the level of the study: Sources were T cells, B-cell-depleted T cells, or PBMCs; the material itself was cDNA or gDNA.

Only in-frame clones appear in the TCRdb table, and some are missing; sequencing was by immunoSEQ multiplex PCR. The sample records about 170,000 clones, about 83% being singletons. The CDR3 runs to 20 residues. After removal of 0 bases from V and 0 bases from J, the junction contained 15 bases not matched to a gene. CDR1 is SGHTA and CDR2 is FQGNSA in the germline V gene. Material for sequencing was peripheral blood. The sequence derives from a woman over 75 with COVID-19, enrolled during active disease. V gene TRBV7-2 combines with J gene TRBJ2-3; 7 bases are a match to TRBD2. The CDR3 DNA reads TGTGCCAGCAGCTTAGCCCCTTTCCTAGCGGATGATGAAAGCACAGATACGCAGTATTTT. Translating gives CASSLAPFLADDESTDTQYF.